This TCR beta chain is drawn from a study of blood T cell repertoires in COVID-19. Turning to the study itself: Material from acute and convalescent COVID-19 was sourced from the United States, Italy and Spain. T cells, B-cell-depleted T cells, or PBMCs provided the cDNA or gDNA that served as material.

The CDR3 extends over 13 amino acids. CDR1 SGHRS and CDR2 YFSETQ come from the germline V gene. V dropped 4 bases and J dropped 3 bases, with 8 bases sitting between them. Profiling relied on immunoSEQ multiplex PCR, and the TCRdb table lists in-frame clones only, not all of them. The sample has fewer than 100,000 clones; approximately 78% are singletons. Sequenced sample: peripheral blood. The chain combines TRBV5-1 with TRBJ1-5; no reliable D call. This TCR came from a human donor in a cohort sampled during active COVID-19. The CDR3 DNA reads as TGCGCCAGCAGCGTTGGGCTCAATCAGCCCCAGCATTTT. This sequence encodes CASSVGLNQPQHF.